This TCR beta chain was observed in a study of T-cell memory formation after mild COVID-19. Study-wide background: Largely donor-specific TCR clusters were found.

General study points: Shrinking CD4+ clones resided mostly in CM and EM, and CD8+ ones in EMRA.

A single record per CDR3 protein comes from TCRdb applying MiXCR to the 5' RACE reads. The sample lists 200,000 to 300,000 distinct CDR3 sequences, roughly 9.4% seen once, with 20% to 25% in the top ten. Note on this clonotype: The antigen remains undetermined.

Per the germline V gene, CDR1 is MNHEY and CDR2 is SVGAGI. The V end was cut by 0 bases, the J end by 2 bases, with 10 bases between. The CDR3 contains 15 residues. J is TRBJ1-2 and V is TRBV6-5; no definite D call. The source is a young man who had mild COVID-19 (a few samples of this study predate the infection). Cell type and time point are not known. The sample was PBMCs or a T cell subset sorted from them (not recorded which). The CDR3 DNA follows: TGTGCCAGCAGTTACTCAGTGAACCTAAACTATGGCTACACCTTC. Its protein is CASSYSVNLNYGYTF.